This is a list of T cell receptor beta chains from one sample in a study of blood T cell repertoires in COVID-19. The repertoire was sequenced with immunoSEQ multiplex PCR; TCRdb's copy has only in-frame clones and lacks some. The sample lists hundreds of thousands of clones, around 88% seen once, with about 8.1% in the top ten. Sequenced sample: peripheral blood. Source of these receptors: a woman aged 45-65 years with acute or convalescent COVID-19. Each CDR3 is given with its conserved first and last residue. D genes are given only for firm matches. Part of the rows lack a size; the others show once, few, many or a class for expanded clones.

d_call	clone_size	v_call	j_call	cdr3_aa	cdr3_nt
TRBD1	-	TRBV3-1/TRBV3-2	TRBJ1-1	CASSPYPGTGHTEAFF	TGTGCCAGCAGCCCATACCCCGGGACAGGGCACACTGAAGCTTTCTTT
-	-	TRBV28	TRBJ1-5	CASNTKGGVFYSNQPQHF	TGTGCCAGCAACACAAAGGGGGGGGTCTTCTATAGCAATCAGCCCCAGCATTTT
-	once	TRBV11-2	TRBJ2-1	CASSPLASRGLYNEQFF	TGTGCCAGCAGCCCTTTGGCCTCCAGGGGATTGTACAATGAGCAGTTCTTC
-	-	TRBV7-8	TRBJ2-1	CASSPLAVASNEQFF	TGTGCCAGCAGCCCACTGGCGGTGGCTTCCAATGAGCAGTTCTTC
TRBD1	-	TRBV6-1	TRBJ2-5	CASSETTGGGETQYF	TGTGCCAGCAGTGAAACGACAGGGGGCGGGGAGACCCAGTACTTC
-	-	TRBV7-3	TRBJ1-1	CASSSSGNTEAFF	TGTGCCAGCAGCTCGTCGGGGAACACTGAAGCTTTCTTT
-	once	TRBV14	TRBJ2-7	CASSQDPIRRGRGQYF	TGTGCCAGCAGCCAAGATCCTATCAGGAGGGGACGAGGGCAGTACTTC
TRBD2	-	TRBV5-6	TRBJ2-5	CASSLSPGGTQYF	TGTGCCAGCAGCTTGAGCCCGGGGGGTACCCAGTACTTC
-	-	TRBV5-1	TRBJ2-3	CASSSNTDTQYF	TGCGCCAGCAGCTCAAACACAGATACGCAGTATTTT
TRBD1	once	TRBV7-9	TRBJ2-7	CASSREDRAYYEQYF	TGTGCCAGCAGCCGCGAGGACAGGGCGTACTACGAGCAGTACTTC
TRBD2	-	TRBV11-2	TRBJ2-7	CASSPGLEYEQYF	TGTGCCAGCAGCCCGGGACTAGAATACGAGCAGTACTTC
-	once	TRBV9	TRBJ1-4	CASSVGGFINEKLFF	TGTGCCAGCAGCGTAGGAGGCTTTATTAATGAAAAACTGTTTTTT
TRBD2	-	TRBV6-1	TRBJ2-3	CASSEDGRASDTQYF	TGTGCCAGCAGTGAAGACGGGAGGGCCTCAGATACGCAGTATTTT
-	-	TRBV24-1	TRBJ1-1	CATSDLDSRRAFF	TGTGCCACCAGTGATTTAGACAGTAGGAGAGCTTTCTTT
-	-	TRBV11-3	TRBJ2-5	CASSPKGRETQYF	TGTGCCAGCAGCCCGAAAGGGAGGGAGACCCAGTACTTC
-	-	TRBV9	TRBJ1-2	CASSPSLNYGYTF	TGTGCCAGCAGCCCTAGCCTTAACTATGGCTACACCTTC
-	few	TRBV30	TRBJ1-1	CAWSASVEAFF	TGTGCCTGGAGTGCCAGTGTGGAAGCTTTCTTT
-	-	TRBV9	TRBJ2-5	CASSEGLSGETQYF	TGTGCCAGCAGCGAGGGACTCTCCGGAGAGACCCAGTACTTC
TRBD1	-	TRBV24-1	TRBJ2-7	CATSDAQGDTYEQYF	TGTGCCACCAGTGACGCACAGGGGGATACCTACGAGCAGTACTTC
TRBD1	few	TRBV12-3/TRBV12-4	TRBJ2-5	CASSLTGVETQYF	TGTGCCAGCAGTCTCACAGGGGTAGAGACCCAGTACTTC
-	few	TRBV6-4	TRBJ2-7	CASSEPHRGQYF	TGTGCCAGCAGTGAACCCCATCGCGGGCAGTACTTC
TRBD1	once	TRBV19	TRBJ2-7	CASSMTGTGDYEQYF	TGTGCCAGTAGTATGACCGGGACAGGGGATTACGAGCAGTACTTC
TRBD2	-	TRBV28	TRBJ2-5	CASSSPGLGWRETQYF	TGTGCCAGCAGTTCTCCAGGACTAGGATGGAGGGAGACCCAGTACTTC
-	-	TRBV5-1	TRBJ2-7	CASSLEAGGWYEQYF	TGCGCCAGCAGCTTGGAGGCAGGGGGGTGGTACGAGCAGTACTTC
TRBD2	-	TRBV27	TRBJ2-7	CASKASGLYEQYF	TGTGCCAGTAAGGCTAGCGGACTCTACGAGCAGTACTTC
-	-	TRBV10-3	TRBJ1-1	CAISEFQGSNTEAFF	TGTGCCATCAGTGAGTTCCAGGGATCGAACACTGAAGCTTTCTTT
-	few	TRBV5-1	TRBJ2-7	CASSLAAGISYEQYF	TGCGCCAGCAGCTTGGCGGCGGGAATCTCCTACGAGCAGTACTTC
-	-	TRBV6-5	TRBJ1-6	CASTSTASGNSPLHF	TGTGCCAGCACCTCGACAGCATCCGGGAATTCACCCCTCCACTTT
TRBD1	-	TRBV6-5	TRBJ1-5	CATSDRSYSNQPQHF	TGTGCCACCTCGGACAGGAGCTATAGCAATCAGCCCCAGCATTTT
-	-	TRBV3-1/TRBV3-2	TRBJ1-2	CASSRDVANYGYTF	TGTGCCAGCAGCCGAGACGTTGCTAACTATGGCTACACCTTC
TRBD1	-	TRBV2	TRBJ2-5	CASSEDRGFQETQYF	TGTGCCAGCAGTGAAGACAGGGGGTTCCAAGAGACCCAGTACTTC
TRBD2	-	TRBV27	TRBJ2-1	CASNNRGSGSQGIF	TGTGCCAGCAATAATAGGGGTAGCGGGAGCCAAGGGATCTTC
TRBD2	-	TRBV5-1	TRBJ2-5	CASSSGTSGSIETQYF	TGCGCCAGCAGCTCCGGGACTAGCGGGAGTATAGAGACCCAGTACTTC
-	-	TRBV11-2	TRBJ2-3	CASSSGLSPARTDTQYF	TGTGCCAGCAGCTCAGGCTTGTCCCCGGCACGCACAGATACGCAGTATTTT
-	-	TRBV7-8	TRBJ2-3	CASSLGEATGFFTDTQYF	TGTGCCAGCAGCTTAGGCGAGGCAACAGGGTTTTTCACAGATACGCAGTATTTT
-	-	TRBV5-1	TRBJ2-2	CASSPEGLLGVSNTGELFF	TGCGCCAGCAGCCCGGAGGGACTCCTAGGGGTCTCGAACACCGGGGAGCTGTTTTTT
TRBD2	-	TRBV3-1/TRBV3-2	TRBJ2-7	CASSQEPGTSGYEQYF	TGTGCCAGCAGCCAAGAGCCGGGGACTAGCGGCTACGAGCAGTACTTC
TRBD2	-	TRBV3-1/TRBV3-2	TRBJ2-7	CASSQRLAGGEQYF	TGTGCCAGCAGCCAAAGACTAGCGGGAGGCGAGCAGTACTTC
TRBD1	-	TRBV27	TRBJ2-5	CASSHLLSKDRGQETQYF	TGTGCCAGCAGTCATCTGTTAAGTAAGGACAGGGGGCAAGAGACCCAGTACTTC
-	-	TRBV14	TRBJ2-5	CASSQAQRAQYF	TGTGCCAGCAGCCAAGCTCAGAGGGCCCAGTACTTC
-	many	TRBV27	TRBJ2-1	CASSTYNEQFF	TGTGCCAGCAGCACCTACAATGAGCAGTTCTTC
TRBD2	-	TRBV28	TRBJ2-3	CASSPGTSGRLTDTQYF	TGTGCCAGCAGTCCCGGGACTAGCGGGAGGTTAACAGATACGCAGTATTTT
TRBD1	-	TRBV24-1	TRBJ1-2	CATRGQAGGYTF	TGTGCCACCCGTGGACAGGCGGGTGGCTACACCTTC